These 20 T cell receptor beta chains were all obtained from the same sample, sequenced in a study of identical twins. TCRdb reprocessed the 5' RACE reads with MiXCR, giving one entry per CDR3 protein. The sample has 1,800,000 or so distinct CDR3 sequences; roughly a third are singletons. The sequenced material came from cord blood. Every receptor here comes from a newborn girl in good health.

This clonotype was found many times. V gene TRBV6-5 combines with J gene TRBJ1-2; D uncertain. Looked up from germline, CDR1 is MNHEY and CDR2 is SVGAGI. Deletions cut 5 bases from V and 8 bases from J, with 21 bases between. The CDR3 length is 15 residues. CDR3 residues: CASSKLREAVEGYTF. The CDR3 coding sequence is TGTGCCAGCAGTAAACTTAGGGAGGCGGTAGAAGGCTACACCTTC.

This clonotype was counted ten times or more. This chain links TRBV5-1 with TRBJ2-3; TRBD2 aligns across 9 bases. Germline CDR1 and CDR2: SGHRS and YFSETQ. The CDR3 extends over 16 amino acids. The trim removed 2 bases at V and 5 bases at J, leaving 9 bases unmatched. The CDR3 DNA reads TGCGCCAGCAGCTTTCGAAGCGGGAGGTTGAAAGATACGCAGTATTTT. Translated: CASSFRSGRLKDTQYF.

CDR3 bases: TGCGCCAGCAGCTTGGTAGTCAGCAACTATGGCTACACCTTC. Translating it yields CASSLVVSNYGYTF. V is TRBV5-1 and J is TRBJ1-2; D is uncertain. Trimming left V 0 bases short and J 2 bases short, with 8 bases between. The CDR3 is 14 amino acids. Germline V gives CDR1 SGHRS, CDR2 YFSETQ.

The V and J genes are TRBV7-2 and TRBJ2-7, with 10 positions matching TRBD2. Germline-derived CDR1 and CDR2 are SGHTA and FQGNSA. V was clipped by 5 bases and J by 2 bases; unmatched bases: 12. The CDR3 extends over 17 amino acids. The chain's CDR3 is CASSKGPSGSSPYEQYF. In nucleotides, the CDR3 is TGTGCCAGCAGCAAGGGCCCTAGCGGGAGTTCGCCCTACGAGCAGTACTTC.

This chain uses TRBV9 with TRBJ2-5; TRBD2 matches at 7 bases. The CDR3 consists of 13 residues. V lost 3 bases and J lost 11; bases outside the gene matches: 10. The germline V gene encodes CDR1 SGDLS and CDR2 YYNGEE. The CDR3: CASSARLADEQYF. CDR3 in DNA: TGTGCCAGCAGCGCCCGACTAGCCGATGAGCAGTACTTC.

The CDR3 DNA is TGTGCCAGCAGCTTAGTTCAGAGGTACCAAGAGACCCAGTACTTC. Its translation is CASSLVQRYQETQYF. This chain links TRBV7-6 with TRBJ2-5; no firm D call. V lost 1 base and J lost 0, with 9 bases in between. Germline CDR1 and CDR2: SGHVS and FNYEAQ. The CDR3 has 15 residues.

This clonotype is a singleton in its sample. The rearrangement links TRBV7-2 to TRBJ2-5; a possible D gene is TRBD2 (6 bases). Trimming took off 5 bases at V and 2 bases at J, with 12 bases between the two ends. The CDR3 covers 14 residues. From germline, CDR1 is SGHTA and CDR2 FQGNSA. This CDR3 reads CASSRLGMQETQYF. In DNA form, the CDR3 reads TGTGCCAGCAGCCGACTAGGGATGCAAGAGACCCAGTACTTC.

This clonotype was seen only once. V gene TRBV20-1 combines with J gene TRBJ2-7; 12 bases line up with TRBD1. Looked up from germline, CDR1 is DFQATT and CDR2 is SNEGSKA (reference sequence). V lost 3 bases, J lost 1 base, and 13 bases stayed unmatched. The CDR3 runs to 18 residues. DNA for the CDR3: TGCAGTGCTAGGAAAGACCGGGACAGGGGGCTTTATTCCTACGAGCAGTACTTC. It codes for CSARKDRDRGLYSYEQYF.

This rearrangement joins TRBV5-1 to TRBJ2-7, with 9 bases matching TRBD1. V lost 4 bases and J lost 7; bases outside the gene matches: 9. The CDR3 sequence is 14 residues long. CDR1 is SGHRS, CDR2 YFSETQ, per germline. CDR3 in DNA: TGCGCCAGCAGCGGCGGGACAGGGACCACGGAGCAGTACTTC. It translates to CASSGGTGTTEQYF.

This clonotype was picked up many times. The chain couples TRBV4-2 to TRBJ1-2; no definite D call. CDR1 LGHNA and CDR2 YNFKEQ come from the germline V gene. The CDR3 has 14 residues. V lost 0 bases and J lost 4, with 9 bases in between. CDR3 sequence (DNA): TGTGCCAGCAGCCAAGAGGAGTGGGTCTATGGCTACACCTTC. This gives the protein CASSQEEWVYGYTF.

There are a few counts of this clonotype. As DNA, the CDR3 is TGCGCCAGCAGCTTCGGAGGATCCGTAGACATTCAGTACTTC. Translating gives CASSFGGSVDIQYF. This rearrangement joins TRBV5-1 to TRBJ2-4; D might be TRBD2 (5 bases). Trimming left V 2 bases short and J 8 bases short, with 14 bases between. This CDR3 region has 14 residues. Per the germline V gene, CDR1 is SGHRS and CDR2 is YFSETQ.

This clonotype occurred a few times. V gene TRBV20-1 combines with J gene TRBJ2-1; unclear D gene. The CDR3 has 12 residues. V gave up 4 bases and J gave up 8 bases, with 12 bases separating them. Germline CDR1 and CDR2: DFQATT and SNEGSKA (reference sequence). The DNA of the CDR3 is TGCAGTGCTATTAGAGCTCTGGATGAGCAGTTCTTC. This encodes CSAIRALDEQFF.

This clonotype showed up just a few times. The gene calls are TRBV6-1 and TRBJ1-5; 8 bases map to TRBD1. Germline values: CDR1 MNHNS, CDR2 SASEGT. Losses at the gene ends were 7 bases for V and 0 bases for J; bases not matched to a gene: 8. The CDR3 extends over 16 amino acids. The CDR3 here is CASNKLQGGSNQPQHF. The CDR3 DNA follows: TGTGCCAGCAATAAGTTACAGGGGGGTAGCAATCAGCCCCAGCATTTT.

The chain joins TRBV5-1 to TRBJ2-1, with D possibly called TRBD1 or TRBD2 (5 bases each). CDR1 and CDR2 from the germline V gene are SGHRS and YFSETQ. The ends were cut back, 4 bases at V and 0 bases at J, with 11 bases in the middle. The CDR3 is 15 amino acids. The CDR3 loop reads CASSGGRNSYNEQFF. The CDR3 nucleotides are TGCGCCAGCAGCGGGGGTCGGAACTCCTACAATGAGCAGTTCTTC.

The CDR3 reads CASSHTGGSTEAFF. The CDR3 DNA sequence: TGTGCCAGCAGCCACACGGGGGGGAGCACTGAAGCTTTCTTT. The J gene is TRBJ1-1, the V gene TRBV4-2, with D possibly being TRBD1 (5 bases). The CDR3 is 14 residues long. V lost 3 bases and J 4 bases, leaving 12 bases between the germline ends. Germline V gene lookup returns CDR1 LGHNA and CDR2 YNFKEQ.

The chain carries TRBV28 and TRBJ2-2; perhaps TRBD2 as D (5 bases). The germline V and J ends were trimmed by 7 bases and 2 bases, with 8 bases remaining between them. The CDR3 length is 13 residues. Germline assignment: CDR1 MDHEN and CDR2 SYDVKM. CDR3 residues: CASTDSNTGELFF. CDR3 bases: TGTGCCAGCACGGACTCCAACACCGGGGAGCTGTTTTTT.

The J gene is TRBJ2-5, the V gene TRBV24-1; tentative D call: TRBD1 (5 bases). Trimming pared 5 bases from V and 11 bases from J, leaving 23 bases between. The germline V gene encodes CDR1 KGHDR and CDR2 SFDVKD. There are 15 residues in the CDR3. DNA of the CDR3: TGTGCCACCAGTGCGCGGACACCGGCGTTTAGTGAGCAGTACTTC. This encodes CATSARTPAFSEQYF.

The chain employs TRBV5-1 and TRBJ2-5; D is undetermined. The CDR3 runs 13 residues. Germline CDR1 SGHRS, CDR2 YFSETQ. The germline V and J ends were trimmed by 5 bases and 1 base, with 9 bases remaining between them. The CDR3 loop is CASSFTPQETQYF. The CDR3 DNA reads as TGCGCCAGCAGTTTCACCCCCCAAGAGACCCAGTACTTC.

This clonotype occurred a few times. The rearrangement links TRBV20-1 to TRBJ1-2; possibly TRBD1 for D (6 bases). V was pared by 4 bases and J by 8 bases, with 14 bases between. Germline loops: CDR1 DFQATT, CDR2 SNEGSKA (reference sequence). The CDR3 is 12 amino acids. CDR3 DNA: TGCAGTGCTAACAGGGTGTTGCTAGGCTACACCTTC. Protein sequence: CSANRVLLGYTF.

In its sample, this clonotype was seen a few times. The V and J genes are TRBV14 and TRBJ2-7; 8 positions agree with TRBD1. V shed 2 bases, J shed 2 bases, and the junction held 5 bases outside the gene matches. The CDR3 is 15 residues long. Germline lookup yields CDR1 SGHDN and CDR2 FVKESK. The CDR3 sequence is CASSQSDRGPYEQYF. Here the CDR3 DNA reads TGTGCCAGCAGCCAAAGCGACAGGGGACCCTACGAGCAGTACTTC.